Listed below are T cell receptor beta chains from one sample, sequenced in a study of T cell changes during pregnancy in multiple sclerosis. Data came from immunoSEQ multiplex PCR; TCRdb stores just in-frame clones and leaves some out. The table has tens of thousands of clones, nearly 95% seen once; the top ten hold about 0.9%. Sequencing used peripheral blood, obtained in the first trimester of pregnancy. The receptor source for this set is a female donor with multiple sclerosis, enrolled in a pregnancy study. Both conserved end residues are part of each CDR3. D genes are given only for firm matches. Clone size, where shown, is once, few, many, or a class for clones that have expanded.

d_gene,v_gene,j_gene,abundance,CDR3aa,CDR3nt
TRBD2,TRBV4-2,TRBJ2-1,NA,CASSRRPGGSSYNEQFF,TGTGCCAGCAGCCGTCGTCCCGGGGGGAGCTCCTACAATGAGCAGTTCTTC
TRBD1,TRBV19,TRBJ1-6,few,CASSPTGAADSPLHF,TGTGCCAGTAGTCCCACAGGGGCCGCGGATTCACCCCTCCACTTT
TRBD1,TRBV27,TRBJ1-5,NA,CASSLSPGGGNQPQHF,TGTGCCAGCAGCCTAAGCCCAGGGGGCGGGAATCAGCCCCAGCATTTT
TRBD1,TRBV4-1,TRBJ1-1,NA,CASSEGQGGWTEAFF,TGCGCCAGCAGCGAGGGACAGGGGGGCTGGACTGAAGCTTTCTTT
NA,TRBV5-6,TRBJ2-3,NA,CASRAYGVHTDTQYF,TGTGCCAGCAGAGCGTACGGGGTCCACACAGATACGCAGTATTTT
TRBD2,TRBV7-2,TRBJ2-5,NA,CASSLERTRSSETQYF,TGTGCCAGCAGCTTAGAAAGGACTAGAAGTTCGGAGACCCAGTACTTC
NA,TRBV6-1,TRBJ2-7,NA,CASSGAGVDEQYF,TGTGCCAGCAGTGGGGCAGGGGTGGACGAGCAGTACTTC
NA,TRBV6-4,TRBJ1-5,few,CASSEQGFNQPQHF,TGTGCCAGCAGTGAGCAGGGGTTCAATCAGCCCCAGCATTTT
NA,TRBV19,TRBJ2-1,NA,CATRDTRKGQFF,TGTGCCACCCGGGACACTAGAAAGGGGCAGTTCTTC
NA,TRBV7-2,TRBJ2-1,NA,CASTSGGSYNEQFF,TGTGCCAGCACCTCTGGAGGGTCCTACAATGAGCAGTTCTTC
NA,TRBV18,TRBJ1-1,few,CASSPRENTEAFF,TGTGCCAGCTCACCAAGAGAGAACACTGAAGCTTTCTTT
NA,TRBV7-9,TRBJ1-1,NA,CAAGEGNTEAFF,TGTGCCGCGGGGGAAGGGAACACTGAAGCTTTCTTT
TRBD2,TRBV5-1,TRBJ2-3,NA,CASSLPERLAVTDTQYF,TGCGCCAGCAGCTTGCCCGAACGACTAGCGGTCACAGATACGCAGTATTTT
NA,TRBV7-9,TRBJ1-6,NA,CASSVTRGNSPLHF,TGTGCCAGCAGCGTTACCAGGGGTAATTCACCCCTCCACTTT
TRBD2,TRBV2,TRBJ2-5,NA,CASSSTILAGGLETQYF,TGTGCCAGCAGCTCGACGATACTAGCGGGGGGGCTAGAGACCCAGTACTTC